A selection of T cell receptor beta chains follows, all from one sample in a study of blood T cell repertoires in COVID-19. Profiling relied on immunoSEQ multiplex PCR, and the TCRdb table lists in-frame clones only, not all of them. The sample consists of 250,000 or so clones, 75% to 90% of them appearing once. The source material was PBMCs or T cells enriched from blood (not recorded which). Receptors originate from a man in his forties who had recovered from COVID-19. CDR3s include the opening cysteine and the closing phenylalanine or tryptophan. The D gene is left open where the match is weak. Clone sizes are given selectively: once, few, many, or a class where the clone is expanded.

>TRBJ1-4|-|TRBV9|-
TGTGCCAGCAGCGTAGGGGGGGAAGGGCACGAAAAACTGTTTTTT
CASSVGGEGHEKLFF
>TRBJ1-5|-|TRBV4-1|TRBD1
TGCGCCAGCAGCAGGGACAGGGGGCCTAATCAGCCCCAGCATTTT
CASSRDRGPNQPQHF
>TRBJ1-5|-|TRBV19|-
TGTGCCAGTAGTATAGTTTTCGGAGAGGAGCCCCAGCATTTT
CASSIVFGEEPQHF
>TRBJ1-2|few|TRBV5-1|TRBD1
TGCGCCAGCAGCTCGGATACAGGGGGGAGTAACTATGGCTACACCTTC
CASSSDTGGSNYGYTF
>TRBJ2-5|-|TRBV7-3|-
TGTGCCAGCAGCCGGGGGACAGCAAAAGGGCCCCAGTACTTC
CASSRGTAKGPQYF
>TRBJ1-1|few|TRBV30|-
TGTGCCTGGAGTGGCGGAGGGGATATGAACACTGAAGCTTTCTTT
CAWSGGGDMNTEAFF
>TRBJ1-2|-|TRBV21-1|-
TGTGCCAGCAGCAAATGTCGCAGGGGGTATATTTTTAACTATGGCTACACCTTC
CASSKCRRGYIFNYGYTF
>TRBJ1-1|-|TRBV6-5|-
TGTGCCAGCAGTCCAAGCCAGGGTGAAGCTTTCTTT
CASSPSQGEAFF
>TRBJ1-1|-|TRBV7-9|TRBD1
TGTGCCAGCAGCTTAGCGTCCCATGACAGGGACACTGAAGCTTTCTTT
CASSLASHDRDTEAFF
>TRBJ1-2|-|TRBV7-3|TRBD1
TGTGCCAGCAGCCCGGGACAGGGGGCCTATGGCTACACCTTC
CASSPGQGAYGYTF
>TRBJ2-1|-|TRBV7-3|-
TGTGCCAGCAGCTTAATCGGACTAAGCTCCTACAATGAGCAGTTCTTC
CASSLIGLSSYNEQFF
>TRBJ2-5|-|TRBV28|-
TGTGCCAGCAGTTTATACACAGGCCAAGAGACCCAGTACTTC
CASSLYTGQETQYF
>TRBJ1-2|-|TRBV30|-
TGTGCCTGGAGTTATCAGGGAGGCGGCTACACCTTC
CAWSYQGGGYTF
>TRBJ2-2|-|TRBV5-4|TRBD2
TGTGCCAGCAGCTTGGCCCGATCCAGCGGGGGGGCCGGGGAGCTGTTTTTT
CASSLARSSGGAGELFF
>TRBJ2-5|-|TRBV3-1/TRBV3-2|-
TGTGCCAGCAGCCAAGAGTCGCGATTGGGAGGAGAGACCCAGTACTTC
CASSQESRLGGETQYF
>TRBJ2-5|-|TRBV13|TRBD2
TGTGCCAGCAGCGAGCGGACTAGTCGGGTAGAGACCCAGTACTTC
CASSERTSRVETQYF
>TRBJ2-7|-|TRBV7-9|TRBD2
TGTGCCACCCGAGACCCCAGCGGGATTCTTGCTAGCTCCTACGAGCAGTACTTC
CATRDPSGILASSYEQYF
>TRBJ2-7|-|TRBV11-3|-
TGTGCCAGCAGCTTCCCCCAGGCCCCCTACGAGCAGTACTTC
CASSFPQAPYEQYF
>TRBJ2-5|-|TRBV5-1|TRBD2
TGCGCCAGCAGCTTAGGGACTAGCGGAAACCGTCAAGAGACCCAGTACTTC
CASSLGTSGNRQETQYF
>TRBJ2-3|-|TRBV11-3|TRBD1
TGTGCCAGCAGCCGACGTGTAGGACAGGGGTCAGATACGCAGTATTTT
CASSRRVGQGSDTQYF
>TRBJ2-5|-|TRBV15|TRBD2
TGTGCCACCAGCGGTCTTAGACTAGCTGGAGAGACCCAGTACTTC
CATSGLRLAGETQYF
>TRBJ1-1|-|TRBV2|-
TGTGCCAGCAGTGTTGGGACAAACACTGAAGCTTTCTTT
CASSVGTNTEAFF
>TRBJ2-7|-|TRBV7-9|TRBD1
TGTGCCAGCAGCTTAGAGACGGGACAGGGGGCCTACGAGCAGTACTTC
CASSLETGQGAYEQYF
>TRBJ2-3|-|TRBV4-3|TRBD1
TGCGCCAGCAGCCAAGATGTACTACAGGGGTGGACAGATACGCAGTATTTT
CASSQDVLQGWTDTQYF
>TRBJ1-3|-|TRBV27|-
TGTGCCAGCGCCTCAGGCCTTCTTGGAAACACCATATATTTT
CASASGLLGNTIYF
>TRBJ2-7|-|TRBV19|TRBD1
TGTGCCAGTAGTAACAGGGGGGCCTACGAGCAGTACTTC
CASSNRGAYEQYF
>TRBJ1-5|-|TRBV2|-
TGTGCCAGCAGCTACGGGACTCCTTATAGCAATCAGCCCCAGCATTTT
CASSYGTPYSNQPQHF
>TRBJ2-3|-|TRBV11-2|TRBD2
TGTGCCAGCAGCCAAGGACTAGCGGGGGGTTGGACAGATACGCAGTATTTT
CASSQGLAGGWTDTQYF
>TRBJ2-7|-|TRBV18|TRBD2
TGTGCCAGCTCCCGAGGACTAGCGGGAAACTACGAGCAGTACTTC
CASSRGLAGNYEQYF
>TRBJ1-1|-|TRBV19|-
TGTGCCAGTCTGACGCGGGCTTCGAACACTGAAGCTTTCTTT
CASLTRASNTEAFF
>TRBJ2-2|once|TRBV7-3|TRBD1
TGTGCCAGCAGCTTAACCCCAGGGGGCATCGGGGAGCTGTTTTTT
CASSLTPGGIGELFF
>TRBJ2-1|few|TRBV9|TRBD2
TGTGCCAGCAGCCCGCAAGACGGACTAGCGGGGGGGCTAGCTGAGCAGTTCTTC
CASSPQDGLAGGLAEQFF
>TRBJ2-1|-|TRBV27|TRBD1
TGTGCCAGCAGTTTATCGTTTACAAGACAGGGCGATGAGCAGTTCTTC
CASSLSFTRQGDEQFF